Listed here are 5 T cell receptor beta chains from one sample, sequenced in a study of identical twins' blood T cells. TCRdb called the 5' RACE reads again in MiXCR, with one record for every CDR3 protein. Of roughly 380,000 distinct CDR3 sequences in the sample, roughly 31% were seen once. Sequencing was performed on PBMCs. Receptors originate from a woman aged 18-49 years in good health.

This clonotype has more than one count but fewer than ten. The chain recombines TRBV6-2 or TRBV6-3 with TRBJ1-5, with D tentatively TRBD1 (6 bases). The CDR3 consists of 14 residues. Germline values: CDR1 MNHEY, CDR2 SVGEGT. Trimming stripped 10 bases from V and 5 bases from J, with 18 bases between. CDR3 bases: TGTGCCATCCAAGAGACAGGCCATCATCAGCCCCAGCATTTT. This sequence encodes CAIQETGHHQPQHF.

To note about this clonotype: A single base separates this from a much larger clone, so it may be a read error. This CDR3 reads CASSFPTGPYNEQLF. In DNA, the CDR3 is TGTGCCAGCAGTTTTCCCACAGGCCCCTACAATGAGCAGTTGTTC. V gene TRBV12-3 or TRBV12-4 combines with J gene TRBJ2-1; D is perhaps TRBD1 (5 bases). The CDR3 is made up of 15 amino acids.

This clonotype has only a few counts. The chain couples TRBV7-9 to TRBJ2-4; TRBD1 matches at 8 bases. J was trimmed by 3 bases and V by 2 bases; bases with no gene match: 3. Germline V lookup: CDR1 SEHNR, CDR2 FQNEAQ (reference sequence). The CDR3 extends over 15 amino acids. The DNA for the CDR3 is TGTGCCAGCAGCTTACAGGGGGCAGGCAAAAACATTCAGTACTTC. Translation: CASSLQGAGKNIQYF.

V gene TRBV7-9 combines with J gene TRBJ2-3; D gene ambiguous. V was cut by 1 base and J by 5 bases, with 7 bases left in between. Germline CDR1 is SEHNR and CDR2 is FQNEAQ (reference sequence). The CDR3 is 13 residues long. Here the CDR3 reads CASSLEPVDTQYF. In nucleotides, the CDR3 is TGTGCCAGCAGCTTAGAGCCTGTAGATACGCAGTATTTT.

This chain links TRBV6-5 with TRBJ2-7, with TRBD2 matching 11 bases. V lost 6 bases and J lost 6; bases outside the gene matches: 7. Germline loops: CDR1 MNHEY, CDR2 SVGAGI. There are 14 residues in the CDR3. CDR3 sequence reads: CASRYGLAGGEQYF. The CDR3 bases are TGTGCCAGCAGATACGGACTAGCGGGCGGCGAGCAGTACTTC.